The rows below give T cell receptor beta chains drawn from one sample of a study of vaccination and CD4 T cells after COVID-19. Their recognized antigens are unknown. TCRdb itself ran the PCR reads through MiXCR, one entry per CDR3 protein. The sample lists approximately 10,000 distinct CDR3 sequences; approximately 49% were seen once. Sequenced input: CD4+ T cells from blood, cultured in vitro. These receptor sequences come from a human donor who had recovered from COVID-19. The CDR3 runs from the conserved cysteine through the conserved F or W. The D gene is left open where the match is weak. Expanded clones are given a class, and other clones once, few, many or no size at all.

clone_size,v_call,j_call,d_call,cdr3_nt,cdr3_aa
-,TRBV19,TRBJ2-7,TRBD1,TGTGCCAGTAATCCGCACAGGGGTGGCTACGAGCAGTACTTC,CASNPHRGGYEQYF
-,TRBV11-2,TRBJ1-2,TRBD1,TGTGCCAGCAGCCATCCGGGACAGGGAGGCCGTGGCTACACCTTC,CASSHPGQGGRGYTF
-,TRBV6-5,TRBJ1-3,TRBD1,TGTGCCAGCAGTTACATTGGACAGGGTGGAACGAACACCATATATTTT,CASSYIGQGGTNTIYF
hyperexpanded,TRBV11-3,TRBJ1-1,-,TGTGCCAGCAGCTTAGAATCCAGTGGCACTGAAGCTTTCTTT,CASSLESSGTEAFF
few,TRBV6-1,TRBJ1-6,-,TGTGCCAGCAGTGAACCCTTCAGACAGACCCTCCACTTT,CASSEPFRQTLHF
few,TRBV7-2,TRBJ1-3,TRBD1,TGTGCCAGCAGCTTAGCGGGACAGCCCTCTGGAAACACCATATATTTT,CASSLAGQPSGNTIYF
-,TRBV6-2/TRBV6-3,TRBJ1-5,TRBD1,TGTGCCAGCAGTTACTGGACAGGGAATCAGCCCCAGCATTTT,CASSYWTGNQPQHF
-,TRBV5-1,TRBJ2-5,TRBD2,TGCGCCAGCAGCTTGGGTCCTAGCGGGGAGCAAGAGACCCAGTACTTC,CASSLGPSGEQETQYF
-,TRBV18,TRBJ2-7,-,TGTGCCAGCTCACCACCGGGACTTTCCTACGAGCAGTACTTC,CASSPPGLSYEQYF
-,TRBV20-1,TRBJ2-1,TRBD2,TGCAGTGCCAATAGACTAGCGGCCTACAATGAGCAGTTCTTC,CSANRLAAYNEQFF
-,TRBV20-1,TRBJ1-5,-,TGCAGTCAGGGGCAGGGCAATCAGCCCCAGCATTTT,CSQGQGNQPQHF
-,TRBV6-2/TRBV6-3,TRBJ1-1,TRBD1,TGTACCAGCAGTTATCAGGGGGCGTGGGACACTGAAGCTTTCTTT,CTSSYQGAWDTEAFF
few,TRBV19,TRBJ1-1,-,TGTGCCAGTAGTAACAGGGTGAACACTGAAGCTTTCTTT,CASSNRVNTEAFF
-,TRBV27,TRBJ2-1,TRBD2,TGTGCCAGCAGACGCGGGGGGTCCCCCTACAATGAGCAGTTCTTC,CASRRGGSPYNEQFF
-,TRBV19,TRBJ1-2,-,TGTGCCAGTAGTATATCGAGGACGGGGAACTATGGCTACACCTTC,CASSISRTGNYGYTF
-,TRBV6-1,TRBJ1-1,-,TGTGCCAGCAGGGGCGGGCAACAGCTAAAAGCTTTCTTT,CASRGGQQLKAFF
-,TRBV10-3,TRBJ1-1,-,TGTGCCATCACCATGACAGGCCACCCGAACACTGAAGCTTTCTTT,CAITMTGHPNTEAFF
-,TRBV28,TRBJ2-3,TRBD1,TGTGCCAGCAGTCTCGCCGGGACAGGGGCAGATACGCAGTATTTT,CASSLAGTGADTQYF
-,TRBV6-2/TRBV6-3,TRBJ1-1,-,TGTGCCAGCACCCCTGGCTCGGTGTTCACTGAAGCTTTCTTT,CASTPGSVFTEAFF
-,TRBV27,TRBJ2-1,-,TGTGCCAGCAGTTTTAAGCAGAGCCCCAATGAGCAGTTCTTC,CASSFKQSPNEQFF
few,TRBV5-1,TRBJ2-2,-,TGCGCCAGCACCCGGGACGCCGATCCCACCGGGGAGCTGTTTTTT,CASTRDADPTGELFF
-,TRBV7-2,TRBJ2-2,-,TGTGCCAGCAGCTTATCGGCAAGGGTGTCCACCGGGGAGCTGTTTTTT,CASSLSARVSTGELFF
-,TRBV6-1,TRBJ2-7,-,TGTGCCAGCAGTCAAGGGACGGGCGAGCAGTACTTC,CASSQGTGEQYF
-,TRBV19,TRBJ1-2,-,TGTGCCAGTTCCGGGTCCCCGTCCAACTATGGCTACACCTTC,CASSGSPSNYGYTF
-,TRBV6-1,TRBJ1-2,-,TGTGCCAGCAGGGCAAGCTATGGCTACACCTTC,CASRASYGYTF
-,TRBV7-9,TRBJ1-2,-,TGTGCCAGCCAGGGACCGAACTATGGCTACACCTTC,CASQGPNYGYTF
-,TRBV20-1,TRBJ2-3,TRBD2,TGCAGTGCTGGGGGGACTAGCGGGGTGAGCACAGATACGCAGTATTTT,CSAGGTSGVSTDTQYF
-,TRBV4-1,TRBJ1-3,-,TGCGCCAGCAGCCTTCCCGACTGGGAGCCTGCGGGAAACACCATATATTTT,CASSLPDWEPAGNTIYF
few,TRBV2,TRBJ1-6,TRBD1,TGTGCCAGCAGTGGACAGGGCTTAAATTCACCCCTCCACTTT,CASSGQGLNSPLHF
few,TRBV6-1,TRBJ1-1,TRBD1,TGTGCCAGCAGTGAAGGGGACAGGGAAGCTTTCTTT,CASSEGDREAFF
-,TRBV9,TRBJ1-6,-,TGTGCCAGCAGCGCCAATCGCGACAGTTCCTATAATTCACCCCTCCACTTT,CASSANRDSSYNSPLHF
once,TRBV20-1,TRBJ2-7,-,TGCAGTGCTAGTAGTATGACCAACCACGAGCAGTACTTC,CSASSMTNHEQYF
few,TRBV6-2/TRBV6-3,TRBJ1-1,-,TGTGCCAGCAGTCAGGGACCTGAAGCTTTCTTT,CASSQGPEAFF
-,TRBV6-5,TRBJ1-3,-,TGTGCCAGCAGTTCCACCAGCTCTGGAAACACCATATATTTT,CASSSTSSGNTIYF
few,TRBV11-3,TRBJ1-1,-,TGTGCCAGCAGCGACTCATGGGGGGGAGCAGAAGCTTTCTTT,CASSDSWGGAEAFF
-,TRBV7-2,TRBJ2-7,TRBD2,TGTGCCAGCAGGGGGGGGAGCTCCTACGAGCAGTACTTC,CASRGGSSYEQYF
-,TRBV2,TRBJ1-2,-,TGTGCCAGCAGTGGAGACAAAAACTATGGCTACACCTTC,CASSGDKNYGYTF
-,TRBV27,TRBJ2-1,-,TGTGCCAGCACCAGGTCCAGCGATGAGCAGTTCTTC,CASTRSSDEQFF
few,TRBV28,TRBJ2-3,-,TGTGCCAGCAGTACCGCTCCGCCTAGCACAGATACGCAGTATTTT,CASSTAPPSTDTQYF
-,TRBV7-2,TRBJ2-3,TRBD1,TGTGCCAGCAGCTCCGGGACAGGGGTGTCAGATACGCAGTATTTT,CASSSGTGVSDTQYF
-,TRBV6-2/TRBV6-3,TRBJ2-7,TRBD2,TGTGCCAGCAGTGGGACGGGGGGGACAACCTACGAGCAGTACTTC,CASSGTGGTTYEQYF
-,TRBV20-1,TRBJ1-1,-,TGCAGTGCTAGAGATTTTCGGGGGAACACTGAAGCTTTCTTT,CSARDFRGNTEAFF
few,TRBV27,TRBJ2-1,TRBD2,TGTGCCAGCAGGGGGCTAGCGGGAGGGCGTGGTAAGGGGCAGTTCTTC,CASRGLAGGRGKGQFF
few,TRBV7-2,TRBJ1-5,-,TGTGCCAGCAGCTTAGAGGCCAGGGGAGTCAATCAGCCCCAGCATTTT,CASSLEARGVNQPQHF
-,TRBV20-1,TRBJ2-1,-,TGCAGTGCTGGCCCACAGGGAGCAGCCTACAATGAGCAGTTCTTC,CSAGPQGAAYNEQFF
-,TRBV28,TRBJ1-1,-,TGTGCCAGTACTACTGGAGCGACTGGCGGCACTGAAGCTTTCTTT,CASTTGATGGTEAFF
-,TRBV28,TRBJ1-1,-,TGTGCCAGCAGTTCCCCGAACACTGAAGCTTTCTTT,CASSSPNTEAFF
-,TRBV4-3,TRBJ1-2,-,TGCGCCAGCAGCCCCGGGCCGGCTTACTATGGCTACACCTTC,CASSPGPAYYGYTF
-,TRBV20-1,TRBJ1-2,-,TGCAGTGCCCCCGGGGGGGATCCTAACTATGGCTACACCTTC,CSAPGGDPNYGYTF
-,TRBV5-1,TRBJ2-5,TRBD1,TGCGCCAGCAGCTCCTTTCCCCGCCTACCCCGGGACAGGGAACCGGAGACCCAGTACTTC,CASSSFPRLPRDREPETQYF
-,TRBV12-3/TRBV12-4,TRBJ1-3,TRBD1,TGTGCCAGCAGTTTTGGTCCCAGGGGGCTTGGAAACACCATATATTTT,CASSFGPRGLGNTIYF
few,TRBV2,TRBJ1-2,-,TGTGCCAGCAGTGAGGCCGGGGACTATGGCTACACCTTC,CASSEAGDYGYTF